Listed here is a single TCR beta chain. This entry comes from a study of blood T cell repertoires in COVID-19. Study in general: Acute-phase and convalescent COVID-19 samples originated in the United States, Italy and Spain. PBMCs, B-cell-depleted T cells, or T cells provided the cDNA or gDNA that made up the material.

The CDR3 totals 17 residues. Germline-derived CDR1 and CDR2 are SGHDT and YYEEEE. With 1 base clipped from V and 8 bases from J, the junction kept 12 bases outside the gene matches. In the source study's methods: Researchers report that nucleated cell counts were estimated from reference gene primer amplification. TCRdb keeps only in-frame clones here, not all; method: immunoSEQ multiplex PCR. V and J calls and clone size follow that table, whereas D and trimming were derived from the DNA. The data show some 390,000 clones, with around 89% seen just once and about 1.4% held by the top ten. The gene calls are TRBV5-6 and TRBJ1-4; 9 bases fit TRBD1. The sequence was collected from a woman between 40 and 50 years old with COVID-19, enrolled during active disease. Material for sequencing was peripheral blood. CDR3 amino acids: CASSLTGQGLFMEKLFF. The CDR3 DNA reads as TGTGCCAGCAGCTTGACGGGACAGGGTTTATTCATGGAAAAACTGTTTTTT.